The T cell receptor beta chain described here comes from a study of graft-versus-host responses after intestinal transplantation (dated by TCRdb to the early 2020s). Regarding the research as a whole: The transplants that recipients got were multivisceral, liver-intestinal, or isolated intestinal. Every recipient was given anti-thymocyte globulin induction, then maintenance tacrolimus and steroids for two to three years. Graft-versus-host and host-versus-graft alloreactive T cell clones were tracked in the graft, circulation and bone marrow after intestinal transplantation using bulk TCR-beta CDR3 sequencing. Alloreactive clones were identified by sequencing pre-transplant mixed lymphocyte reaction products and comparing these products with unstimulated pre-transplant donor and recipient T cells. The cohort enrolled some 23 intestinal transplant recipients, one of whom was a retransplant, and a few patients without pretransplant specimens were excluded. A peak of at least 4% donor T cells among recipient peripheral blood mononuclear cells was the definition used for donor T cell macrochimerism. Samples from a few later patients were sequenced in-house on an Illumina MiSeq with MiXCR processing rather than by the commercial service. What the research found in general, with its limitations: Early after transplant, peak levels of circulating GvH clones were associated with declines in HvG clones. Patients with donor T cell macrochimerism had high GvH to HvG T cell clonal ratios in their allografts. GvH clones turned up in recipient bone marrow, with some appearing earlier in ileal mucosa or blood, a pattern consistent with an intestinal mucosal origin. Conclusions were limited by the relatively low number and heterogeneity of intestinal transplant patients.

Library preparation employed the immunoSEQ multiplex PCR assay. For most patients, genomic DNA was isolated with the Qiagen DNeasy Blood and Tissue Kit and shipped frozen to Adaptive Biotechnologies for TCR sequencing. For most patients, high-throughput TCR-beta CDR3 sequencing of genomic DNA was performed by Adaptive Biotechnologies. On the study's bioinformatics: TCR sequencing data for over 15 patients were retrieved from Adaptive's ImmunoSEQ software; a few other patients were processed with MiXCR and VDJtools. To correct CD4 versus CD8 sorting errors, any sequence found in both subsets at a frequency ratio below 5:1 was removed. Because the origin of CDR3 nucleotide sequences shared between donor and recipient could not be assigned, those sequences were removed. At least 2-fold expansion over unstimulated cells and a minimum CFSE-low frequency of 0.002% (template counts) or 0.001% (read counts) were required for clones to be classified as alloreactive. Mappable clones were those detected in sequenced pre-transplant spleen, lymph node, or MLR CFSE-low populations of the donor or recipient. The cumulative frequency of alloreactive clones was calculated as a percentage of all sequences, weighted by copy number. Entries here come from immuneACCESS through TCRdb and include only in-frame sequences with V and J called. Some clones fail to appear in such tables; in the studies checked, an unresolved V gene covers under half of the shortfall, and the cause of the remainder is unknown. The D gene and trimming were derived from the DNA, and the V and J assignments and clone size from that table. This sample lists 75,000 to 100,000 clones; 83% were detected once. Of the sample, roughly 15% falls within the top ten clones.

V is pared back by 4 bases and J by 1 base, with 8 bases lying between the germline termini. The CDR3 spans 14 residues, from the cysteine through the phenylalanine. The only DNA kept is the CDR3, 42 bases in frame from the first base. CDR1 is given as MNHEY and CDR2 as SMNVEV, both from the germline V gene (reference sequence). Read against the paper, the sample's time point label means: cells obtained before transplantation from donor or recipient. CD3+CD4+ and CD3+CD8+ populations were FACS-sorted from unstimulated pre-transplant donor and recipient cells taken from spleen or lymph nodes. A few counts support this clone. Its specific antigen is unknown. No much larger clone exists at a distance of one base, and base qualities are not known.

The receptor was derived from a human donor who received an intestinal transplant. Sequenced material: unstimulated CD8+ T cells sorted from spleen or lymph node cells, taken before intestinal transplant. This sequence uses TRBV27 and TRBJ1-3; the D region possibly corresponds to TRBD1 (5 bases align). The CDR3 has the sequence CASSYGASGNTIYF. The DNA is as follows: TGTGCCAGCAGTTACGGGGCTTCTGGAAACACCATATATTTT.